This T cell receptor (beta chain) emerged from a study of technical replicates of blood from several donors. The data were produced by immunoSEQ multiplex PCR, yet TCRdb's version contains in-frame clones alone and is incomplete. The sample yields about 79,000 clones, 91% seen once. The sample comprised T cells isolated from PBMCs. The source of this sequence is a human donor in good health. Some clones in this sample may be carry-over from other donors' samples.

DNA of the CDR3: TGTGCCAGTAGTTCCGCGGGAAGCTCCTACGAGCAGTACTTC. Translated: CASSSAGSSYEQYF. The V gene is TRBV19, the J gene TRBJ2-7, with D tentatively TRBD2 (6 bases). Trimming pared 5 bases from V and 0 bases from J, leaving 11 bases between. The CDR3 loop spans 14 amino acids. Germline V gene lookup returns CDR1 LNHDA and CDR2 SQIVND (reference sequence). Full variable domain (rest looked up from reference TRBV19 and TRBJ2-7): DGGITQSPKYLFRKEGQNVTLSCEQNLNHDAMYWYRQDPGQGLRLIYYSQIVNDFQKGDIAEGYSVSREKKESFPLTVTSAQKNPTAFYLCASSSAGSSYEQYFGPGTRLTVT.